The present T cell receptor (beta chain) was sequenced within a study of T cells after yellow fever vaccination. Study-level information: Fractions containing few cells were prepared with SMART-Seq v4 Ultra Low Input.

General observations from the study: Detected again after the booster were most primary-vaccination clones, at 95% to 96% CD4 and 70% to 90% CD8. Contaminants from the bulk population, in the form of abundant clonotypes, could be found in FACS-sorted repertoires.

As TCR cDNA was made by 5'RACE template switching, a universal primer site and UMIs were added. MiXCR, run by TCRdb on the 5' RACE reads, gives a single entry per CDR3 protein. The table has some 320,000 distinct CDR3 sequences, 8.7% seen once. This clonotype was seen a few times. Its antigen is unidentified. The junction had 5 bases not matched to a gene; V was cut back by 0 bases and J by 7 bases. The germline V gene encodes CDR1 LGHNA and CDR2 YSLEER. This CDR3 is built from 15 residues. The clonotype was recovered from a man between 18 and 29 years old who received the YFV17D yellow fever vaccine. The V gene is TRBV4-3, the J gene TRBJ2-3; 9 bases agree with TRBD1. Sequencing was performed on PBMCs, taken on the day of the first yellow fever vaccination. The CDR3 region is CASSQERTGEYTQYF. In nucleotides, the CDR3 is TGCGCCAGCAGCCAAGAGCGGACAGGGGAATATACGCAGTATTTT.